A selection of T cell receptor beta chains follows, all from one sample in a study of T cell responses to AZD1222 COVID-19 vaccine. Assay: immunoSEQ multiplex PCR; the TCRdb copy retains only in-frame clones and omits some. The sample has 90,000 to 120,000 clones; 92% are singletons. Sample: peripheral blood, taken on day 0 of AZD1222 vaccination. The receptors were gathered from an adult in good health. The CDR3 runs from the conserved cysteine through the conserved F or W. A D gene is named only where the DNA matches it firmly. Not every row has a clone size; where given, it reads once, few, many or a size class.

J gene: TRBJ1-1; clone size: NA; V gene: TRBV9; D gene: NA; CDR3 DNA: TGTGCCAGCAGCGACCCCGGGACAACCGACCCCAAGGGGAACACTGAAGCTTTCTTT; CDR3 protein: CASSDPGTTDPKGNTEAFF
J gene: TRBJ2-5; clone size: NA; V gene: TRBV5-1; D gene: TRBD2; CDR3 DNA: TGCGCCAGCAGCACGGGACTAGCGGTCCAAGAGACCCAGTACTTC; CDR3 protein: CASSTGLAVQETQYF
J gene: TRBJ2-1; clone size: NA; V gene: TRBV3-1/TRBV3-2; D gene: TRBD2; CDR3 DNA: TGTGCCAGCAGCCAAGATAGCGGGGATTACAATGAGCAGTTCTTC; CDR3 protein: CASSQDSGDYNEQFF
J gene: TRBJ2-5; clone size: NA; V gene: TRBV9; D gene: TRBD1; CDR3 DNA: TGTGCCAGCAGCGTGGGACAGCGGCAAGAGACCCAGTACTTC; CDR3 protein: CASSVGQRQETQYF
J gene: TRBJ1-5; clone size: NA; V gene: TRBV12-3/TRBV12-4; D gene: NA; CDR3 DNA: TGTGCCAGCAGCAGGGCCAATCAGCCCCAGCATTTT; CDR3 protein: CASSRANQPQHF
J gene: TRBJ2-2; clone size: NA; V gene: TRBV10-3; D gene: NA; CDR3 DNA: TGTGCCATCAGTGAGTCGGGGGAGAATGGCGGGGAGCTGTTTTTT; CDR3 protein: CAISESGENGGELFF
J gene: TRBJ1-1; clone size: NA; V gene: TRBV27; D gene: TRBD1; CDR3 DNA: TGTGCCAGCAGACCGAGGACAGGGAATGGGGACACTGAAGCTTTCTTT; CDR3 protein: CASRPRTGNGDTEAFF
J gene: TRBJ2-2; clone size: NA; V gene: TRBV20-1; D gene: TRBD2; CDR3 DNA: TGCAGTGCTAGTCTCTGGGGCGGGAGTGTTGCCGGGGAGCTGTTTTTT; CDR3 protein: CSASLWGGSVAGELFF
J gene: TRBJ2-5; clone size: NA; V gene: TRBV19; D gene: NA; CDR3 DNA: TGTGCCAGTAGTACCTACAGGGAGGCAAAGGAGACCCAGTACTTC; CDR3 protein: CASSTYREAKETQYF
J gene: TRBJ1-2; clone size: NA; V gene: TRBV7-9; D gene: NA; CDR3 DNA: TGTGCCAGCAGCTTAGTGGTTCCAGCTAACTATGGCTACACCTTC; CDR3 protein: CASSLVVPANYGYTF
J gene: TRBJ1-6; clone size: NA; V gene: TRBV14; D gene: TRBD1; CDR3 DNA: TGTGCCAGCAGCCAAGAGACAGGGGGTTCTTCACCCCTCCACTTT; CDR3 protein: CASSQETGGSSPLHF
J gene: TRBJ2-7; clone size: NA; V gene: TRBV7-3; D gene: TRBD2; CDR3 DNA: TGTGCCAGCAGCTCGACTAGCGGGAGAGCGCTCGAGCAGTACTTC; CDR3 protein: CASSSTSGRALEQYF
J gene: TRBJ1-2; clone size: NA; V gene: TRBV12-3/TRBV12-4; D gene: NA; CDR3 DNA: TGTGCCAGCAGACGAGGACAGATCTATGGCTACACCTTC; CDR3 protein: CASRRGQIYGYTF
J gene: TRBJ2-2; clone size: NA; V gene: TRBV5-1; D gene: NA; CDR3 DNA: TGCGCCAGCAGCTTAAATTCGAACACCGGGGAGCTGTTTTTT; CDR3 protein: CASSLNSNTGELFF
J gene: TRBJ1-2; clone size: NA; V gene: TRBV6-2/TRBV6-3; D gene: NA; CDR3 DNA: TGTGCCAGCAGTTACTCCTTTCGGCCGCTAATGGAGGGCTACACCTTC; CDR3 protein: CASSYSFRPLMEGYTF
J gene: TRBJ2-1; clone size: once; V gene: TRBV3-1/TRBV3-2; D gene: TRBD2; CDR3 DNA: TGTGCCAGCAGCCAATATTGTACACCCGGGACTAACAATGAGCAGTTCTTC; CDR3 protein: CASSQYCTPGTNNEQFF
J gene: TRBJ2-1; clone size: NA; V gene: TRBV5-6; D gene: TRBD2; CDR3 DNA: TGTGCCAGCAGCTCTGGACTAGCGGGACGAGGTAATGAGCAGTTCTTC; CDR3 protein: CASSSGLAGRGNEQFF
J gene: TRBJ2-2; clone size: once; V gene: TRBV5-1; D gene: TRBD1; CDR3 DNA: TGCGCCAGCAGTTGGGACAGGGCCACCGGGGAGCTGTTTTTT; CDR3 protein: CASSWDRATGELFF
J gene: TRBJ2-5; clone size: NA; V gene: TRBV5-8; D gene: TRBD1; CDR3 DNA: TGTGCCAGCAGCTTGGCCGGGACAGGGTGGGAGACCCAGTACTTC; CDR3 protein: CASSLAGTGWETQYF
J gene: TRBJ2-4; clone size: once; V gene: TRBV4-3; D gene: NA; CDR3 DNA: TGCGCCAGCAGCCAAGGTGGAAGGAGGGACGCCAAAAACATTCAGTACTTC; CDR3 protein: CASSQGGRRDAKNIQYF
J gene: TRBJ1-2; clone size: NA; V gene: TRBV19; D gene: TRBD1; CDR3 DNA: TGTGCCAGTAGCATGGACAGGCTCTATGGCTACACCTTC; CDR3 protein: CASSMDRLYGYTF
J gene: TRBJ2-2; clone size: NA; V gene: TRBV27; D gene: TRBD2; CDR3 DNA: TGTGCCGCCGGCCTAGCGGGGGCCCTGGCCGGGGAGCTGTTTTTT; CDR3 protein: CAAGLAGALAGELFF
J gene: TRBJ1-4; clone size: NA; V gene: TRBV9; D gene: TRBD1; CDR3 DNA: TGTGCCAGCAGCGTAGAGGGACAGGGCTATAATGAAAAACTGTTTTTT; CDR3 protein: CASSVEGQGYNEKLFF
J gene: TRBJ1-2; clone size: NA; V gene: TRBV3-1/TRBV3-2; D gene: NA; CDR3 DNA: TGTGCCAGCAGCCAAGGAGTTGGCTACACCTTC; CDR3 protein: CASSQGVGYTF
J gene: TRBJ2-7; clone size: NA; V gene: TRBV28; D gene: NA; CDR3 DNA: TGTGCCGTGTCGGGACTTCCCTACGAGCAGTACTTC; CDR3 protein: CAVSGLPYEQYF
J gene: TRBJ2-3; clone size: once; V gene: TRBV9; D gene: NA; CDR3 DNA: TGTGCCAGCAGCGTCAAGGGGGGGAATGGGATTAGGACAGATACGCAGTATTTT; CDR3 protein: CASSVKGGNGIRTDTQYF
J gene: TRBJ1-1; clone size: NA; V gene: TRBV2; D gene: NA; CDR3 DNA: TGTGCCAGTCGAACCAGAAAAGGAAAGAACACTGAAGCTTTCTTT; CDR3 protein: CASRTRKGKNTEAFF
J gene: TRBJ1-3; clone size: NA; V gene: TRBV30; D gene: NA; CDR3 DNA: TGTGCCTGGAGAGGGACATTCGGAAACACCATATATTTT; CDR3 protein: CAWRGTFGNTIYF
J gene: TRBJ1-1; clone size: NA; V gene: TRBV2; D gene: NA; CDR3 DNA: TGTGCCAGCAGTGATTTTTCCGGGGGTGAAGCTTTCTTT; CDR3 protein: CASSDFSGGEAFF
J gene: TRBJ2-1; clone size: once; V gene: TRBV3-1/TRBV3-2; D gene: TRBD2; CDR3 DNA: TGTGCCAGCAGCCTAGGGAGGGTTAATGAGCAGTTCTTC; CDR3 protein: CASSLGRVNEQFF
J gene: TRBJ2-3; clone size: once; V gene: TRBV7-3; D gene: NA; CDR3 DNA: TGTGCCAGCAGCTTCGGGGGCGACGGCACAGATACGCAGTATTTT; CDR3 protein: CASSFGGDGTDTQYF
J gene: TRBJ2-1; clone size: NA; V gene: TRBV24-1; D gene: TRBD2; CDR3 DNA: TGTGCCACCAGTGAAGGGACCAGCGGGGGAAACAATGAGCAGTTCTTC; CDR3 protein: CATSEGTSGGNNEQFF
J gene: TRBJ2-1; clone size: NA; V gene: TRBV29-1; D gene: NA; CDR3 DNA: TGCAGCGTTGAGCCGAGCTCCTACAATGAGCAGTTCTTC; CDR3 protein: CSVEPSSYNEQFF
J gene: TRBJ2-7; clone size: NA; V gene: TRBV7-2; D gene: TRBD2; CDR3 DNA: TGTGCCAGCAGCTTACTATCGGCTAGCGGGAGGACTTTCCCCTACGAGCAGTACTTC; CDR3 protein: CASSLLSASGRTFPYEQYF
J gene: TRBJ2-1; clone size: NA; V gene: TRBV6-5; D gene: NA; CDR3 DNA: TGTGCCAGCAGTTACACAATCTTCGATGAGCAGTTCTTC; CDR3 protein: CASSYTIFDEQFF
J gene: TRBJ2-1; clone size: once; V gene: TRBV29-1; D gene: TRBD2; CDR3 DNA: TGCAGCGTTGAAGCAGAGCGGGGGGGCCGCGGCACCTACAATGAGCAGTTCTTC; CDR3 protein: CSVEAERGGRGTYNEQFF
J gene: TRBJ1-2; clone size: once; V gene: TRBV15; D gene: NA; CDR3 DNA: TGTGCCACCAGCAGAGAGGGCCAGGGTCCCTATGGCTACACCTTC; CDR3 protein: CATSREGQGPYGYTF
J gene: TRBJ1-6; clone size: NA; V gene: TRBV6-1; D gene: NA; CDR3 DNA: TGTGCCAGCAGTGAAGCGACTCCTCCGAATTCACCCCTCCACTTT; CDR3 protein: CASSEATPPNSPLHF
J gene: TRBJ1-2; clone size: NA; V gene: TRBV6-5; D gene: TRBD1; CDR3 DNA: TGTGCCAGCAGTTACCCAGGGGGATTCGGGGGCTACACCTTC; CDR3 protein: CASSYPGGFGGYTF
J gene: TRBJ2-3; clone size: NA; V gene: TRBV27; D gene: TRBD2; CDR3 DNA: TGTGCCAGCAGTTTCGAAGGACTAGCGGGAGGGGGAGATACGCAGTATTTT; CDR3 protein: CASSFEGLAGGGDTQYF
J gene: TRBJ2-5; clone size: NA; V gene: TRBV11-3; D gene: NA; CDR3 DNA: TGTGCCAGCAGCTTTGGGAACCCCGGAGAGACCCAGTACTTC; CDR3 protein: CASSFGNPGETQYF
J gene: TRBJ1-6; clone size: NA; V gene: TRBV19; D gene: NA; CDR3 DNA: TGTGCCAGTAGTATTCAGTTCTATAATTCACCCCTCCACTTT; CDR3 protein: CASSIQFYNSPLHF
J gene: TRBJ2-1; clone size: NA; V gene: TRBV7-3; D gene: TRBD2; CDR3 DNA: TGTGCCAGCAGCCCGGTGGGGACTAGCGGGGGGATCTACAATGAGCAGTTCTTC; CDR3 protein: CASSPVGTSGGIYNEQFF
J gene: TRBJ2-2; clone size: NA; V gene: TRBV18; D gene: TRBD1; CDR3 DNA: TGTGCCAGCTCACCGACAGGGGCATGGACCGGGGAGCTGTTTTTT; CDR3 protein: CASSPTGAWTGELFF
J gene: TRBJ2-3; clone size: NA; V gene: TRBV5-6; D gene: TRBD2; CDR3 DNA: TGTGCCAGCAGCTCACTAGCGGGAGCTGCAGATACGCAGTATTTT; CDR3 protein: CASSSLAGAADTQYF
J gene: TRBJ2-1; clone size: NA; V gene: TRBV28; D gene: TRBD2; CDR3 DNA: TGTGCCAGCAGTTTACCTACGGGACTAGCGGGCTATGAGCAGTTCTTC; CDR3 protein: CASSLPTGLAGYEQFF
J gene: TRBJ2-5; clone size: NA; V gene: TRBV5-4; D gene: NA; CDR3 DNA: TGTGCCAGCAGTATCGGGGGCCCACTGGAGACCCAGTACTTC; CDR3 protein: CASSIGGPLETQYF
J gene: TRBJ2-7; clone size: NA; V gene: TRBV6-1; D gene: NA; CDR3 DNA: TGTGCCAGCAGTGAATTATACGAGCAGTACTTC; CDR3 protein: CASSELYEQYF
J gene: TRBJ2-7; clone size: NA; V gene: TRBV5-1; D gene: NA; CDR3 DNA: TGCGCCAGCAGCTTTAGAGACAGTAAATTCTACGAGCAGTACTTC; CDR3 protein: CASSFRDSKFYEQYF
J gene: TRBJ1-1; clone size: NA; V gene: TRBV27; D gene: TRBD1; CDR3 DNA: TGTGCCAGCACGAAACAGGGGCTATCGGGTGAAGCTTTCTTT; CDR3 protein: CASTKQGLSGEAFF
J gene: TRBJ2-5; clone size: NA; V gene: TRBV7-8; D gene: NA; CDR3 DNA: TGTGCCAGCAGCTTGGACGGGAGATTTGTAGAGACCCAGTACTTC; CDR3 protein: CASSLDGRFVETQYF
J gene: TRBJ1-1; clone size: NA; V gene: TRBV2; D gene: NA; CDR3 DNA: TGTGCCAGCACAGGCTATATGAACACTGAAGCTTTCTTT; CDR3 protein: CASTGYMNTEAFF
J gene: TRBJ1-4; clone size: NA; V gene: TRBV5-6; D gene: NA; CDR3 DNA: TGTGCCAGCAGCGCAAGGGGGTTGGCTAATGAAAAACTGTTTTTT; CDR3 protein: CASSARGLANEKLFF
J gene: TRBJ2-1; clone size: once; V gene: TRBV6-2/TRBV6-3; D gene: NA; CDR3 DNA: TGTGCCAGCAGTTACAGGGAACACAATGAGCAGTTCTTC; CDR3 protein: CASSYREHNEQFF
J gene: TRBJ2-1; clone size: NA; V gene: TRBV20-1; D gene: TRBD2; CDR3 DNA: TGCAGTGCTAGAGATAAGCGGGGGCAGTTCTTC; CDR3 protein: CSARDKRGQFF